Shown below are 27 T cell receptor beta chains from a single sample sequenced in a study of cytomegalovirus exposure and HLA in healthy donors. Vbeta (60) and Jbeta (13) primers were used in the PCR. TCRdb's table, derived via immunoSEQ multiplex PCR, lists solely in-frame clones and lacks some. The sample holds about 78,000 clones; 72% are singletons and the top ten take around 10%. Sample: PBMCs. All receptors come from a middle-aged woman in good health and CMV-seropositive.

The genes are TRBV12-5 and TRBJ2-2; D gene ambiguous. V dropped 5 bases and J dropped 2 bases, with 3 bases sitting between them. This CDR3 is 12 amino acids long. Germline CDR1 and CDR2: LGHNT and FRNRAP. The CDR3 DNA sequence: TGTGCTAGTGGTCTAAACACCGGGGAGCTGTTTTTT. This translates into CASGLNTGELFF.

The chain is built from TRBV19 and TRBJ2-2, with D hard to call. Germline loops: CDR1 LNHDA, CDR2 SQIVND (reference sequence). There are 14 residues in the CDR3. The V and J ends lost 4 bases and 6 bases respectively, with 12 bases between them. CDR3 sequence reads: CASSTPLEPGELFF. CDR3 sequence (DNA): TGTGCCAGTAGTACCCCGTTAGAGCCCGGGGAGCTGTTTTTT. Together with reference TRBV19 and TRBJ2-2, the CDR3 gives the full variable domain: DGGITQSPKYLFRKEGQNVTLSCEQNLNHDAMYWYRQDPGQGLRLIYYSQIVNDFQKGDIAEGYSVSREKKESFPLTVTSAQKNPTAFYLCASSTPLEPGELFFGEGSRLTVL.

This chain connects TRBV27 to TRBJ2-2, with 11 nucleotides matching TRBD2. Germline assignment: CDR1 MNHEY and CDR2 SMNVEV (reference sequence). CDR3 length: 19 amino acids. The ends lost 7 bases at V and 4 bases at J; junction bases unmatched: 17. CDR3 amino acids: CASTTPGTSGPRSTGELFF. The CDR3 DNA follows: TGTGCCAGCACCACCCCCGGGACTAGCGGACCTCGTAGCACCGGGGAGCTGTTTTTT.

V usage is TRBV19 and J usage is TRBJ2-5; 9 nucleotides align to TRBD1. This CDR3 has 14 residues. The germline V gene encodes CDR1 LNHDA and CDR2 SQIVND (reference sequence). V trimming: 4 bases; J trimming: 5 bases; junction bases outside the gene matches: 5. The CDR3 sequence: CASSRGDRGETQYF. CDR3 DNA sequence: TGTGCCAGTAGTAGAGGAGACAGGGGGGAGACCCAGTACTTC.

V is TRBV19 and J is TRBJ2-5; no reliable D call. The germline V gene encodes CDR1 LNHDA and CDR2 SQIVND (reference sequence). The ends were cut back, 6 bases at V and 2 bases at J, with 10 bases in the middle. The CDR3 covers 13 residues. For the CDR3, the DNA is TGTGCCAGTAGCCCGAGATTACAAGAGACCCAGTACTTC. Its translation: CASSPRLQETQYF.

This clone was observed once. This chain uses TRBV7-2 with TRBJ2-6; D might be TRBD1 (5 bases). V was clipped by 5 bases and J by 1 base, with 9 bases between them. CDR3 length: 15 residues. Germline loops: CDR1 SGHTA, CDR2 FQGNSA. CDR3 loop: CASSDAGSGANVLTF. The CDR3 DNA reads TGTGCCAGCAGCGACGCAGGGTCTGGGGCCAACGTCCTGACTTTC.

This clone showed up just once. V usage is TRBV30 and J usage is TRBJ1-1; D is unclear. Deletions cut 1 base from V and 9 bases from J, with 12 bases between. CDR3 length: 12 amino acids. CDR1 and CDR2 (germline): GTSNPN, SVGIG (reference sequence). CDR3 sequence: CAWSADPGKAFF. DNA for the CDR3: TGTGCCTGGAGTGCAGACCCAGGTAAAGCTTTCTTT.

This clone has more than one count but fewer than ten. The chain uses TRBV4-3 and TRBJ2-3; 11 bases line up with TRBD2. CDR1 is LGHNA, CDR2 YSLEER, per germline. The V gene end was trimmed by 0 bases and the J gene end by 7 bases; junction bases not matched to a gene: 9. The length of the CDR3 is 17 residues. CDR3 DNA sequence: TGCGCCAGCAGCCAAGATTTGGGGACTAGCGGAAAGTATACGCAGTATTTT. This encodes CASSQDLGTSGKYTQYF.

This clone was recorded many times. The rearrangement links TRBV5-6 to TRBJ2-7, with 7 bases aligning to TRBD2. J gave up 0 bases and V 7 bases, and 4 bases lay outside the gene matches. Per the germline V gene, CDR1 is SGHDT and CDR2 is YYEEEE. The CDR3 contains 13 residues. CDR3 nucleotide sequence: TGTGCCAGCCGGGACTACCGCTCCTACGAGCAGTACTTC. The encoded protein is CASRDYRSYEQYF.

The rearrangement joins TRBV5-4 to TRBJ1-2; 7 bases map to TRBD1. Germline V gives CDR1 SGHNT, CDR2 YYREEE (reference sequence). The length of the CDR3 is 13 residues. The trim removed 2 bases at V and 6 bases at J, leaving 4 bases unmatched. Here the CDR3 DNA reads TGTGCCAGCAGCTTAAGACAGGGCGATGGCTACACCTTC. Its protein product is CASSLRQGDGYTF. Together with reference TRBV5-4 and TRBJ1-2, the CDR3 gives the full variable domain: ETGVTQSPTHLIKTRGQQVTLRCSSQSGHNTVSWYQQALGQGPQFIFQYYREEENGRGNFPPRFSGLQFPNYSSELNVNALELDDSALYLCASSLRQGDGYTFGSGTRLTVV.

This clone has just a few counts. V is TRBV6-6 and J is TRBJ1-6; 8 positions match TRBD1. The V segment lost 5 bases and the J segment 13 bases; nucleotides outside the gene matches: 10. Germline CDR1 and CDR2: MNHNY and SVGAGI (reference sequence). There are 14 residues in the CDR3. In DNA form, the CDR3 reads TGTGCCAGCAGTGATCAGGGGGCGAATTTCCCCCTCCACTTT. Its protein is CASSDQGANFPLHF.

V is TRBV5-1 and J is TRBJ2-3, with 8 positions matching TRBD1. Germline lookup yields CDR1 SGHRS and CDR2 YFSETQ. The J segment lost 4 bases and the V segment lost 0 bases, leaving 7 bases of the junction unmatched. This CDR3 spans 16 amino acids. CDR3 nucleotide sequence: TGCGCCAGCAGCTTGGTTGGACAGGGTTTGGCAGATACGCAGTATTTT. The encoded protein is CASSLVGQGLADTQYF.

The chain combines TRBV5-1 with TRBJ1-2; D gene unclear. CDR1 SGHRS and CDR2 YFSETQ come from the germline V gene. The CDR3 sequence is 15 residues long. Trimming left V 1 base short and J 7 bases short, with 17 bases between. Here the CDR3 DNA reads TGCGCCAGCAGCTTGCGGGGAGACCGTAACGCTGGCTACACCTTC. Protein sequence: CASSLRGDRNAGYTF.

This clone was seen only a few times. V and J are TRBV10-2 and TRBJ2-5; maybe TRBD1 (5 bases). CDR1 and CDR2 from the germline V gene are WSHSY and SAAADI. Trimming took 4 bases from V and 3 from J, leaving 15 bases between them. The CDR3 spans 15 residues. Here the CDR3 DNA reads TGCGCCAGCAGTGTCGAGGACACACGAAAAGAGACCCAGTACTTC. Protein product: CASSVEDTRKETQYF.

J is TRBJ1-5 and V is TRBV28, with D possibly being TRBD1 (6 bases). Looked up from germline, CDR1 is MDHEN and CDR2 is SYDVKM. V was cut by 3 bases and J by 6 bases, with 12 bases left in between. The CDR3 extends over 14 amino acids. CDR3 region: CASSFTGSGQPQHF. CDR3 DNA: TGTGCCAGCAGTTTCACAGGGTCAGGTCAGCCCCAGCATTTT.

The V and J genes are TRBV30 and TRBJ1-2; 7 bases are shared with TRBD1. The germline V gene has CDR1 GTSNPN and CDR2 SVGIG (reference sequence). The CDR3 has 15 residues. V lost 5 bases to trimming and J lost 1 base; unmatched junction nucleotides: 10. CDR3 protein: CAWARDSSINYGYTF. In DNA form, the CDR3 reads TGTGCCTGGGCCCGGGACAGCTCAATTAACTATGGCTACACCTTC.

The chain employs TRBV6-5 and TRBJ1-3; D possibly corresponds to TRBD1 (5 bases). Germline V gene data show CDR1 as MNHEY and CDR2 as SVGAGI. The V and J ends lost 6 bases and 0 bases respectively, with 12 bases between them. The CDR3 totals 15 residues. The chain's CDR3 is CASRMTVYSGNTIYF. For the CDR3, the DNA is TGTGCCAGCAGGATGACAGTTTACTCTGGAAACACCATATATTTT.

V and J are TRBV10-1 and TRBJ1-1; TRBD1 agrees at 10 bases. V trimming: 6 bases; J trimming: 3 bases; junction bases outside the gene matches: 4. In germline, CDR1 is WNHNN, CDR2 SYGVQD (reference sequence). The CDR3 covers 14 residues. CDR3: CASRRGQGDTEAFF. For the CDR3, the DNA is TGCGCCAGCAGACGAGGACAGGGGGACACTGAAGCTTTCTTT.

J is TRBJ2-7 and V is TRBV30; 8 bases match TRBD1. The CDR3 contains 21 residues. The germline gives CDR1 GTSNPN, CDR2 SVGIG (reference sequence). Trimming took 5 bases from V and 9 from J; bases not matched to a gene: 36. CDR3 nucleotides: TGTGCCTGGCCCCCCCATCCGCCGCGGACAGGGAATTACCTGTATCGGCGAGGGCAGTACTTC. It is translated as CAWPPHPPRTGNYLYRRGQYF.

The rearrangement links TRBV5-1 to TRBJ1-1; TRBD1 aligns across 11 bases. The CDR3 has 16 residues. The germline CDR1 and CDR2 sequences are SGHRS and YFSETQ. J lost 0 bases, V lost 4 bases, and 5 bases had no gene match. The CDR3 here is CASSPGQGGLNTEAFF. CDR3 in DNA: TGCGCCAGCAGCCCGGGACAGGGGGGCTTGAACACTGAAGCTTTCTTT.

The V call is TRBV29-1, the J call TRBJ1-1, with D hard to call. The CDR3 runs 13 residues. The germline CDR1 and CDR2 sequences are SQVTM and ANQGSEA. The V and J ends lost 0 bases and 5 bases respectively, with 10 bases between them. This chain's CDR3 is CSVEETRDTEAFF. As DNA, the CDR3 is TGCAGCGTTGAAGAGACCCGGGATACTGAAGCTTTCTTT.

This clone has only one observation. V gene TRBV11-2 combines with J gene TRBJ1-2, with 10 bases aligning to TRBD1. V shed 6 bases and J 4 bases; nucleotides not matched to a gene: 11. This CDR3 is built from 16 residues. Germline V gene sequence: CDR1 SGHAT, CDR2 FQNNGV. CDR3 nucleotide sequence: TGTGCCAGCAGTACGCACCGGGACAGGGGTGCCTATGGCTACACCTTC. Its translation is CASSTHRDRGAYGYTF. Filled out from reference TRBV11-2 and TRBJ1-2, the complete variable domain reads EAGVAQSPRYKIIEKRQSVAFWCNPISGHATLYWYQQILGQGPKLLIQFQNNGVVDDSQLPKDRFSAERLKGVDSTLKIQPAKLEDSAVYLCASSTHRDRGAYGYTFGSGTRLTVV.

This clone appeared once. The chain has TRBV5-1 and TRBJ2-5; D is perhaps TRBD2 (6 bases). Trimming cost V 2 bases and J 6 bases, with 14 bases left between them. CDR1 is SGHRS, CDR2 YFSETQ, per germline. The CDR3 totals 14 residues. The CDR3: CASSLEAGTKTQYF. As DNA, the CDR3 is TGCGCCAGCAGCTTAGAAGCGGGTACGAAGACCCAGTACTTC.

This clone was counted only a few times. The chain recombines TRBV7-8 with TRBJ2-7, with D uncertain. The CDR3 loop spans 13 amino acids. V was pared by 7 bases and J by 5 bases, with 15 bases between. Germline CDR1 and CDR2: SGHVS and FQNEAQ. This CDR3 is CASNEIRIDEQYF. In nucleotides, the CDR3 is TGTGCCAGCAATGAGATACGTATAGACGAGCAGTACTTC.

The chain uses TRBV27 and TRBJ2-3, with D maybe TRBD1 (5 bases). Germline CDR1 MNHEY, CDR2 SMNVEV (reference sequence). V was cut by 4 bases and J by 0 bases, with 8 bases left in between. This CDR3 comprises 14 residues. CDR3 nucleotides: TGTGCCAGCAGTTGGGGCCAGAGCACAGATACGCAGTATTTT. Translated: CASSWGQSTDTQYF.

This chain joins TRBV5-3 and TRBJ1-3; 12 nucleotides match TRBD1. TRBV5-3 is treated as an ORF (open reading frame) with a function not yet certain. The CDR3 totals 18 residues. V dropped 3 bases and J dropped 4; count of bases not matched to a gene: 11. The CDR3: CARSSSGQGAPRGNTIYF. Written as DNA, the CDR3 is TGTGCCAGAAGCTCCTCGGGACAGGGGGCGCCGAGAGGAAACACCATATATTTT.

This chain joins TRBV7-2 and TRBJ2-7; no clear D gene. The length of the CDR3 is 13 residues. Trimming removed 3 bases at V and 9 bases at J, with 15 bases between. Germline V CDR1 and CDR2: SGHTA, FQGNSA. CDR3 residues: CASSLPQPRVQYF. In DNA form, the CDR3 reads TGTGCCAGCAGCTTGCCCCAACCTCGGGTGCAGTACTTC.